Listed below are T cell receptor beta chains from one sample, sequenced in a study of beta chain features in type 1 diabetes. Some clones are missing from TCRdb's copy, which holds only in-frame ones; the method was immunoSEQ multiplex PCR. The sample includes around 250,000 clones, 27% of them seen just once. Sequenced sample: central memory CD4+ T cells from blood. These receptors were obtained from a man aged 30 to 45 in good health. The CDR3 runs from the conserved cysteine through the conserved F or W. The order of the fields is CDR3 protein, CDR3 DNA, V gene, J gene, clone size, D gene. D genes are given only for firm matches. Clone size is given for some rows only: seen once, a few or many times, or a class if the clone is expanded.

CASSPDRVGGYTF	TGTGCCAGCAGTCCCGACAGGGTTGGTGGCTACACCTTC	TRBV7-8	TRBJ1-2	few	TRBD1
CASSYNGGGNYNEQFF	TGTGCCAGCAGTTACAACGGTGGCGGGAATTACAATGAGCAGTTCTTC	TRBV6-5	TRBJ2-1	many	NA
CASSPRTDYEQYF	TGTGCCAGCAGCCCGAGGACAGATTACGAGCAGTACTTC	TRBV7-9	TRBJ2-7	few	NA
CSVDPTGMEAFF	TGCAGCGTTGACCCTACAGGGATGGAAGCTTTCTTT	TRBV29-1	TRBJ1-1	NA	NA
CASSRIQGGEQFF	TGTGCCAGCAGCCGCATCCAGGGAGGAGAGCAGTTCTTC	TRBV4-2	TRBJ2-1	many	NA
CASSPAAGLNTEAFF	TGCGCCAGCAGCCCCGCCGCAGGGTTGAACACTGAAGCTTTCTTT	TRBV5-1	TRBJ1-1	NA	NA
CASSLQSEVLGEQYF	TGCGCCAGCAGCCTGCAGAGCGAGGTTCTGGGCGAGCAGTACTTC	TRBV5-1	TRBJ2-7	few	NA
CASSRLPGVLYEQYF	TGCGCCAGCAGCCGACTTCCGGGGGTCCTCTACGAGCAGTACTTC	TRBV4-1	TRBJ2-7	few	NA
CASRPSGETQYF	TGTGCCAGCAGGCCTAGCGGAGAGACCCAGTACTTC	TRBV6-5	TRBJ2-5	few	TRBD2
CASSYPGQGRNTQYF	TGTGCCAGCAGTTACCCGGGACAGGGAAGGAATACGCAGTATTTT	TRBV6-5	TRBJ2-3	many	TRBD1
CSVSWDRGNQPQHF	TGCAGCGTTTCCTGGGACAGGGGCAATCAGCCCCAGCATTTT	TRBV29-1	TRBJ1-5	few	TRBD1
CASILQAAGAYEQYF	TGTGCCAGCATCTTACAGGCTGCTGGGGCGTACGAGCAGTACTTC	TRBV28	TRBJ2-7	few	NA
CASSTGPNYGYTF	TGCGCCAGCAGCACCGGCCCTAACTATGGCTACACCTTC	TRBV5-1	TRBJ1-2	few	NA
CASSLEAGRLDEQYF	TGTGCCAGCAGCTTAGAGGCCGGCCGTCTTGACGAGCAGTACTTC	TRBV7-2	TRBJ2-7	NA	NA
CASSYYGTNEKLFF	TGTGCCAGCAGTTACTACGGAACTAATGAAAAACTGTTTTTT	TRBV6-5	TRBJ1-4	NA	NA
CASNLNRGDYGYTF	TGTGCCAGCAATTTGAACAGGGGGGACTATGGCTACACCTTC	TRBV2	TRBJ1-2	NA	TRBD1
CASSQEGPGAGETQYF	TGCGCCAGCAGCCAAGAAGGACCCGGGGCAGGAGAGACCCAGTACTTC	TRBV4-3	TRBJ2-5	NA	NA